The clone carrying this T cell receptor beta chain was counted only a few times. Antigen unknown. Naivety among CD8 cells was defined by CD45RO negativity and positive CCR7 selection, thereby excluding terminally differentiated effector memory CD45RA+ cells. The data were obtained in a study of shared clonotypes between healthy human individuals. Study background: CD4 naive and CD4 memory each took three plates per donor, while CD8 naive took two and CD8 memory one. Study-wide results and caveats: Non-shared clonotypes had lower generation probabilities than clonotypes shared by all four sorted-subset donors.

Method: immunoSEQ multiplex PCR; TCRdb's copy keeps in-frame clones and lacks some. The table shows millions of clones, with about 95% occurring only once. CDR1 and CDR2 from the germline V gene are LNHDA and SQIVND (reference sequence). The CDR3 runs 14 residues. Trimming cost V 5 bases and J 5 bases, with 13 bases left between them. The clonotype comes from a man in his late teens or twenties in good health. This chain connects TRBV19 to TRBJ1-5; possibly TRBD1 for D (5 bases). Sequencing was performed on naive CD8+ T cells sorted from blood. CDR3 sequence: CASSWQGAYQPQHF. The CDR3 region has the DNA TGTGCCAGTAGTTGGCAGGGCGCCTATCAGCCCCAGCATTTT.